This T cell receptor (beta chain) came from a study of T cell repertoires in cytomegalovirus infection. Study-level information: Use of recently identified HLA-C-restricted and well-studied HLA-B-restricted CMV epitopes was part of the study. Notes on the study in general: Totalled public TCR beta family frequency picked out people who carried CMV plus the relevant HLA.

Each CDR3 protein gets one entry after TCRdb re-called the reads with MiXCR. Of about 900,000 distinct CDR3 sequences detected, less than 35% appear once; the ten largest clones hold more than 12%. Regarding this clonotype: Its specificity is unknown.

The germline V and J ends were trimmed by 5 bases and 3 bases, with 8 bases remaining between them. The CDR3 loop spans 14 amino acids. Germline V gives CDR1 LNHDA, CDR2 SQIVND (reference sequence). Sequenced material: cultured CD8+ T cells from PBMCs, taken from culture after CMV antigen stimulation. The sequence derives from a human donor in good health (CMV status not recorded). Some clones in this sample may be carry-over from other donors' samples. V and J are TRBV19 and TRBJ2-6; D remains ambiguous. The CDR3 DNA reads TGTGCCAGTAGTGTGGTTGATGGGGCCAACGTCCTGACTTTC. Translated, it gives CASSVVDGANVLTF.